This T cell receptor beta chain is from a study of shared clonotypes between healthy human individuals. Study details: The cohort comprised a couple of women and a few men. Their ages spanned 18 to 49 years. The study, taken as a whole, reports: It was the few donors that limited the genetic and exposure-history diversity represented.

The unsorted samples took roughly 100 million PBMCs to get genomic DNA. Ten immunoSEQ deep assay plates held the unsorted PBMC DNA. Profiling relied on immunoSEQ multiplex PCR, and the TCRdb table lists in-frame clones only, not all of them. The data hold about 450,000 clones, with roughly 85% observed a single time. The CDR3 length is 13 residues. Per the germline V gene, CDR1 is SQVTM and CDR2 is ANQGSEA. Germline trimming cut 4 bases from V and 1 base from J; bases unmatched to any gene: 3. About this clone: Its antigen is not known. Other DNA sequences of this sample code for an identical CDR3.

This receptor was obtained from a woman aged 40 to 55 in good health. Some clones in this sample may be carry-over from other donors' samples. The chain joins TRBV29-1 to TRBJ2-7; TRBD2 agrees at 8 bases. The sample comprised PBMCs. The CDR3 is CSVGTSGSYEQYF. CDR3 in DNA: TGCAGCGTTGGCACTAGCGGTTCCTACGAGCAGTACTTC.